These 15 T cell receptor beta chains came from one sample sequenced in a study of blood T cell repertoires in COVID-19. The data were produced by immunoSEQ multiplex PCR, yet TCRdb's version contains in-frame clones alone and is incomplete. The sample comprises some 150,000 clones, 70% to 90% of which are singletons, and about 3.2% rests with the top ten. Sequencing used peripheral blood. These receptors all stem from a woman in her 40s with active or convalescent COVID-19.

The J gene is TRBJ1-3, the V gene TRBV19, with D perhaps TRBD1 (5 bases). Germline V gene lookup returns CDR1 LNHDA and CDR2 SQIVND (reference sequence). V was pared by 3 bases and J by 0 bases, with 9 bases between. The CDR3 loop spans 15 amino acids. DNA for the CDR3: TGTGCCAGTAGTATGAGGACAAGCTCTGGAAACACCATATATTTT. As protein: CASSMRTSSGNTIYF.

This clone is deemed medium-sized. The rearrangement joins TRBV7-2 to TRBJ1-6, with a possible D match to TRBD1 (6 bases). Trimming pared 0 bases from V and 8 bases from J, leaving 11 bases between. The CDR3 loop spans 15 amino acids. The germline V gene has CDR1 SGHTA and CDR2 FQGNSA. The CDR3 DNA sequence: TGTGCCAGCAGCTTAGCGAGGGGGGGGGATTCACCCCTCCACTTT. Translating it yields CASSLARGGDSPLHF.

The table lists this clone with a few counts. The chain is built from TRBV3-1 (or the pseudogene TRBV3-2) and TRBJ1-1; no definite D call. CDR3 length equals 12 residues. Germline V CDR1 and CDR2: LGHDT, YNNKEL (reference sequence). V lost 4 bases and J 1 base, leaving 4 bases between the germline ends. The CDR3 reads CASSLQNTEAFF. The CDR3 region has the DNA TGTGCCAGCAGCCTCCAGAACACTGAAGCTTTCTTT.

This chain connects TRBV7-2 to TRBJ2-3; TRBD2 agrees at 8 bases. The CDR3 length is 15 residues. Germline assignment: CDR1 SGHTA and CDR2 FQGNSA. The trim removed 5 bases at V and 2 bases at J, leaving 6 bases unmatched. The CDR3 reads CASSGQRGNTDTQYF. The DNA for the CDR3 is TGTGCCAGCAGCGGACAGCGGGGGAACACAGATACGCAGTATTTT.

The chain uses TRBV3-1 (or the pseudogene TRBV3-2) and TRBJ2-6; no reliable D call. Per germline, CDR1 LGHDT and CDR2 YNNKEL (reference sequence). The germline V and J ends were trimmed by 4 bases and 0 bases, with 7 bases remaining between them. The CDR3 spans 15 residues. The CDR3 nucleotides read TGTGCCAGCAGCCCCCCCAACTCTGGGGCCAACGTCCTGACTTTC. This sequence encodes CASSPPNSGANVLTF.

This clone was seen a single time. This chain uses TRBV20-1 with TRBJ2-5, with 7 bases aligning to TRBD2. The CDR3 runs 11 residues. Germline CDR1 and CDR2: DFQATT and SNEGSKA (reference sequence). The CDR3 protein is CSLTGGGTQYF. Here the CDR3 DNA reads TGCAGCCTAACGGGGGGTGGGACCCAGTACTTC.

The chain is built from TRBV5-6 and TRBJ1-1; D unresolved. Between the trimmed V and J ends, which lost 3 bases and 6 bases, there was a span of 12 bases. The CDR3 consists of 13 residues. CDR1 is SGHDT, CDR2 YYEEEE, per germline. The CDR3 DNA follows: TGTGCCAGCAGCTCCGATTACCAGTCTGAAGCTTTCTTT. As protein: CASSSDYQSEAFF.

CDR3 in amino acids: CASSRQGTPEAFF. In DNA, the CDR3 is TGTGCCAGCAGTCGACAGGGAACCCCTGAAGCTTTCTTT. The chain joins TRBV6-5 to TRBJ1-1; 7 bases match TRBD1. V was clipped by 5 bases and J by 6 bases; unmatched bases: 6. Germline-derived CDR1 and CDR2 are MNHEY and SVGAGI. CDR3 length equals 13 residues.

This chain links TRBV28 with TRBJ2-3; 9 positions match TRBD2. The junction had 7 bases not matched to a gene; V was cut back by 7 bases and J by 2 bases. The CDR3 contains 15 residues. Germline values: CDR1 MDHEN, CDR2 SYDVKM. The CDR3 DNA is TGTGCCAGCACCTTAGCGGGGGCCTACACAGATACGCAGTATTTT. Its translation is CASTLAGAYTDTQYF.

V gene TRBV27 combines with J gene TRBJ2-1; 10 nucleotides agree with TRBD2. The CDR3 contains 14 residues. Germline CDR1 is MNHEY and CDR2 is SMNVEV (reference sequence). The V gene end was trimmed by 8 bases and the J gene end by 4 bases; junction bases not matched to a gene: 5. This chain's CDR3 is CASSGLAHYNEQFF. The DNA for the CDR3 is TGTGCCAGCTCGGGACTAGCGCATTACAATGAGCAGTTCTTC.

This clone was picked up one time. This chain links TRBV5-6 with TRBJ1-5, with D possibly being TRBD1 (5 bases). V was trimmed by 2 bases and J by 6 bases, leaving 9 bases between them. This CDR3 comprises 13 residues. Germline CDR1 and CDR2: SGHDT and YYEEEE. The DNA for the CDR3 is TGTGCCAGCAGCTTCGGGGGGATTCAGCCCCAGCATTTT. Protein product: CASSFGGIQPQHF.

The chain joins TRBV7-2 to TRBJ2-7, with TRBD2 identical over 11 bases. The CDR3 has 15 amino acids. Germline V lookup: CDR1 SGHTA, CDR2 FQGNSA. V dropped 5 bases and J dropped 3; count of bases not matched to a gene: 6. The CDR3 loop is CASSPLAGAHYEQYF. The CDR3, as DNA: TGTGCCAGCAGCCCACTAGCGGGAGCTCACTACGAGCAGTACTTC.

This clone has only a few counts. The chain employs TRBV7-2 and TRBJ2-1, with 12 bases aligning to TRBD2. The CDR3 is made up of 16 amino acids. Germline values: CDR1 SGHTA, CDR2 FQGNSA. V lost 5 bases and J lost 1; bases outside the gene matches: 3. CDR3 in DNA: TGTGCCAGCAGCCCCGGACTAGCGGGATCCTACAATGAGCAGTTCTTC. Translating gives CASSPGLAGSYNEQFF.

CDR3 coding DNA: TGTGCCAGCAGCTCCTCCTCGGCGGGAGCAGCAGATACGCAGTATTTT. This translates into CASSSSSAGAADTQYF. V and J are TRBV7-9 and TRBJ2-3; TRBD2 aligns across 7 bases. Trimming removed 4 bases from V and 4 bases from J; junction bases left unmatched: 11. CDR3 length: 16 residues. Germline CDR1 reads SEHNR; CDR2 reads FQNEAQ (reference sequence). The entire variable domain, with the rest obtained from reference TRBV7-9 and TRBJ2-3, is as follows: DTGVSQNPRHKITKRGQNVTFRCDPISEHNRLYWYRQTLGQGPEFLTYFQNEAQLEKSRLLSDRFSAERPKGSFSTLEIQRTEQGDSAMYLCASSSSSAGAADTQYFGPGTRLTVL.

This chain connects TRBV30 to TRBJ1-6; TRBD1 agrees at 11 bases. Germline V lookup: CDR1 GTSNPN, CDR2 SVGIG (reference sequence). J gave up 7 bases and V 3 bases, and 8 bases lay outside the gene matches. This CDR3 is built from 16 residues. This chain's CDR3 is CAWSRTGGAQNSPLHF. In nucleotides, the CDR3 is TGTGCCTGGAGCCGGACAGGGGGCGCTCAGAATTCACCCCTCCACTTT. Full variable domain (remainder filled in from reference TRBV30 and TRBJ1-6): SQTIHQWPATLVQPVGSPLSLECTVEGTSNPNLYWYRQAAGRGLQLLFYSVGIGQISSEVPQNLSASRPQDRQFILSSKKLLLSDSGFYLCAWSRTGGAQNSPLHFGNGTRLTVT.